This T cell receptor (beta chain) appears in the sequencing data of a study of cytomegalovirus exposure and HLA in healthy donors. Study-wide results and limits: It was likely that a cluster of highly shared sequence variants was a sequencing artifact.

Both 60 Vbeta primers and 13 Jbeta primers went into the PCR. Measured with immunoSEQ multiplex PCR; TCRdb has only the in-frame clones, and not every one. The sample carries around 170,000 clones, around 80% recorded once. With regard to this clone: Its antigen remains unidentified. One junction end disagrees with the germline gene, perhaps due to a read error.

From germline, CDR1 is SEHNR and CDR2 FQNEAQ (reference sequence). The CDR3 extends over 16 amino acids. The receptor's source is a woman aged 50 to 65 in good health and CMV-seropositive. This chain uses TRBV7-9 with TRBJ2-7; 11 bases match TRBD1. Sample: PBMCs. The CDR3 protein is CSSSRPPGQGVGEQYF. The DNA of the CDR3 is TGTTCCAGCAGCCGACCACCGGGACAGGGGGTGGGGGAGCAGTACTTC.